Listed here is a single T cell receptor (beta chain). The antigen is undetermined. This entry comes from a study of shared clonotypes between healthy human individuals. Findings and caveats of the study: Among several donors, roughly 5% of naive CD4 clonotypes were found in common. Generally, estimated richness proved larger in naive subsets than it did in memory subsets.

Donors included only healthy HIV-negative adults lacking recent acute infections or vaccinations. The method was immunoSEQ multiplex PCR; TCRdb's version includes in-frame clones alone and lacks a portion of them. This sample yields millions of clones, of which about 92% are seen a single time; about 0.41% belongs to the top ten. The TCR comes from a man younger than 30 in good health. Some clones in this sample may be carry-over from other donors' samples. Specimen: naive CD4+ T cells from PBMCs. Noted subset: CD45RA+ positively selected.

CDR3 coding DNA: TGCGCCAGCAGCATCCAGGGAGGCACCTACGAGCAGTACTTC. Protein sequence: CASSIQGGTYEQYF. The gene calls are TRBV5-1 and TRBJ2-7; possibly TRBD2 for D (6 bases). CDR1 is SGHRS, CDR2 YFSETQ, per germline. CDR3 size: 14 residues. V lost 4 bases to trimming and J lost 2 bases, with 13 bases between them. Variable domain in full (rest from reference TRBV5-1 and TRBJ2-7): KAGVTQTPRYLIKTRGQQVTLSCSPISGHRSVSWYQQTPGQGLQFLFEYFSETQRNKGNFPGRFSGRQFSNSRSEMNVSTLELGDSALYLCASSIQGGTYEQYFGPGTRLTVT.